This TCR beta chain was retrieved from a study of T cell responses to AZD1222 COVID-19 vaccine. General study results and limits: Just a handful of people given AZD1222 tested seropositive at baseline. Females outnumbered males among donors, who were mostly white British; clonal diversity was possibly underestimated.

Comment on this clone: What it binds is unknown.

Method: immunoSEQ multiplex PCR; TCRdb's copy keeps in-frame clones and lacks some. The sample yields around 66,000 clones, 88% seen once. The CDR3 is made up of 14 amino acids. Trimming removed 5 bases at V and 8 bases at J, with 16 bases between. Germline CDR1 reads SGHTA; CDR2 reads FQGNSA. V gene TRBV7-2 combines with J gene TRBJ2-4, with D perhaps matching TRBD1 (5 bases). Sequencing used peripheral blood, obtained 28 days after the second dose of the MenACWY control vaccine. This sequence originates from an adult who received the MenACWY meningococcal vaccine as a control. CDR3 in DNA: TGTGCCAGCAGCCCACTGACGACAGCCCACATTCAGTACTTC. Protein sequence: CASSPLTTAHIQYF.